This T cell receptor beta chain was documented in a study of blood T cells in healthy people across ages. General study results and limits: With age, beta diversity per million T cells declined roughly linearly, significantly by approximately 41. Higher naive T cell percentage went strongly together with higher TCR beta diversity. With donor CMV status unknown, expanded clonotype changes were possibly confounded.

Primed by a sample-barcoded 5' primer and a J-beta primer mix, a second PCR proceeded for about 7 to 11 cycles. TCRdb re-analysed the 5' RACE reads in MiXCR, keeping a single row per CDR3 protein. The data show 550,000 to 750,000 distinct CDR3 sequences, 20% to 25% seen once. In regard to this clonotype: Its antigen is unknown.

This sequence originates from a man in his sixties or seventies in good health. Sequencing was carried out using blood.

DNA of the CDR3: TGTGCCAGCTCACCACCGGGCGGGAGGGCCTACAATGAGCAGTTCTTC. Its translation is CASSPPGGRAYNEQFF. The chain carries TRBV18 and TRBJ2-5; 9 positions match TRBD2. The closer fit of TRBJ2-1 to the DNA end suggests the J call may be wrong. CDR1 is KGHSH and CDR2 is LQKENI in the germline V gene. There are 16 residues in the CDR3.